This T cell receptor (beta chain) was documented in a study of CD8 T cells in ankylosing spondylitis. TCRdb reprocessed the 5' RACE reads via MiXCR and lists one record per CDR3 protein. The profile shows under 200,000 distinct CDR3 sequences, approximately 10% of them singletons. Germline V gives CDR1 SQVTM, CDR2 ANQGSEA. This CDR3 has 12 amino acids. With V trimmed by 6 bases and J by 3 bases, 4 bases remained unmatched. The chain joins TRBV29-1 to TRBJ2-5, with 7 nucleotides matching TRBD2. What was sequenced was blood, either unsorted or a sorted T cell fraction (not recorded which). The source is a male donor with ankylosing spondylitis or in good health (not recorded which). CDR3 protein: CSVLRGEETQYF. In nucleotides, the CDR3 is TGCAGCGTCCTTCGGGGGGAAGAGACCCAGTACTTC.